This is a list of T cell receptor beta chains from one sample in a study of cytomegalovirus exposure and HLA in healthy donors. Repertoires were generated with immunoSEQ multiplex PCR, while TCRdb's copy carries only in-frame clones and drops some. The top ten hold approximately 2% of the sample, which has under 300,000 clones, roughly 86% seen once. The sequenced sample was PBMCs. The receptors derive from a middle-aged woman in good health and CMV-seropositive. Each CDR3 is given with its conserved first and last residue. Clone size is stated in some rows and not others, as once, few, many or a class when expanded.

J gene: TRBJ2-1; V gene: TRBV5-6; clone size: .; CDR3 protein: CASSLVAGGYNEQFF
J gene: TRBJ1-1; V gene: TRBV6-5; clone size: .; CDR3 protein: CASSYSGGLTEAFF
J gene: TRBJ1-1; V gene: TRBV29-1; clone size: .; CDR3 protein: CSATGGTTEAFF
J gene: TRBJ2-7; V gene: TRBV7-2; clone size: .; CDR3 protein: CASRQTTSQSYEQYF
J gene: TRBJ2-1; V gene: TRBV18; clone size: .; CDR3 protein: CASSPNTGRDEQFF
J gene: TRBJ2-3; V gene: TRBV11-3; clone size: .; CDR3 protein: CASSLEAFDTQYF
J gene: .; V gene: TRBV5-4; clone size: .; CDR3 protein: CASSLGASGSSYEQYF
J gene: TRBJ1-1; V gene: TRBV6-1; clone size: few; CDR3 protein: CASSGYRALLSQLQKAFF
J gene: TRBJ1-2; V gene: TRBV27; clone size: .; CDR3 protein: CASSLSFLGQTNYGYTF
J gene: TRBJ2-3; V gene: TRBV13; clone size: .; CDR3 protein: CASSLGAEGSTDTQYF
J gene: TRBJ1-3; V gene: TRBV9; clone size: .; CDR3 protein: CASSAGQGDPGNTIYF
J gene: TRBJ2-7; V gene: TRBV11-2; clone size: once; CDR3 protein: CASSISGVLNEQYF
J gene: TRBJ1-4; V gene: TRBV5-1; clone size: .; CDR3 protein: CASSLDRAGKLFF
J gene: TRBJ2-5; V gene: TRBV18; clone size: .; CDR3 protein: CASSPPSQETQYF
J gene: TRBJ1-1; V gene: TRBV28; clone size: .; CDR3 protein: CASSLSPGNTEAFF
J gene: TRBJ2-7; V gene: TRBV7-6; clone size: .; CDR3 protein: CASSLPSGQGMGEQYF
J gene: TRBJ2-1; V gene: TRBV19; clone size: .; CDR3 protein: CASSRDRGLNEQFF
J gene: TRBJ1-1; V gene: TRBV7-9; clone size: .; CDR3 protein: CASSFADRANTEAFF